The next 15 T cell receptor beta chains were all read from a single sample in a study of T cells expressing NK-cell markers. One entry per CDR3 protein, without DNA, is what TCRdb gives after re-calling the 5' RACE reads. The sample is made up of approximately 170,000 distinct CDR3 sequences, and the top ten hold 20% to 25% of it. Material: blood T cells: a sorted CD56 or NKG2C T cell subset, CD4+ or CD8+ T cells, or bulk PBMC T cells (not recorded which). The receptors originated from a man aged 18-75 years in good health.

This rearrangement joins TRBV27 to TRBJ2-5. This CDR3 has 15 amino acids. From germline, CDR1 is MNHEY and CDR2 SMNVEV (reference sequence). The CDR3 is CASSWVTEYQETQYF.

The chain employs TRBV6-2 or TRBV6-3 and TRBJ1-1; no DNA is available, so the TRBD1 call from TCRdb remains unchecked. This CDR3 contains 14 residues. The V gene's germline CDR1 is MNHEY and CDR2 SVGEGT. The CDR3 spells CASTFGQGGAEAFF.

V and J are TRBV6-1 and TRBJ2-3; TCRdb names TRBD2, which stays unverified in the absence of DNA. Germline V gene data show CDR1 as MNHNS and CDR2 as SASEGT. The CDR3 is 14 residues long. CDR3 sequence reads: CASTPGLHTDTQYF.

The chain recombines TRBV11-2 with TRBJ2-7; TCRdb gives TRBD2 as the D gene, but with no DNA this cannot be confirmed. This CDR3 region has 19 residues. Germline V gene data show CDR1 as SGHAT and CDR2 as FQNNGV. The CDR3 sequence is CASSLVGTQGLADAYEQYF. Full variable domain (missing parts from reference TRBV11-2 and TRBJ2-7): EAGVAQSPRYKIIEKRQSVAFWCNPISGHATLYWYQQILGQGPKLLIQFQNNGVVDDSQLPKDRFSAERLKGVDSTLKIQPAKLEDSAVYLCASSLVGTQGLADAYEQYFGPGTRLTVT.

The rearrangement uses TRBV5-1 and TRBJ2-2; as DNA is missing, the TRBD2 call by TCRdb cannot be tested. This CDR3 comprises 13 residues. The germline V gene encodes CDR1 SGHRS and CDR2 YFSETQ. CDR3 residues: CASRAGTTGELFF.

The rearrangement joins TRBV28 to TRBJ2-5; the TCRdb call, TRBD2, lacks DNA for checking. Germline V gene sequence: CDR1 MDHEN, CDR2 SYDVKM. CDR3 length: 16 amino acids. The CDR3 is CASSLPRRGGRETQYF.

V gene TRBV20-1 combines with J gene TRBJ2-1; the D gene TCRdb calls, TRBD1, cannot be checked with no DNA. The CDR3 contains 16 residues. Germline V gene lookup returns CDR1 DFQATT and CDR2 SNEGSKA (reference sequence). CDR3: CSAPPPRDREYNEQFF.

The chain has TRBV28 and TRBJ2-1; the TCRdb D gene call, TRBD2, has no DNA to confirm it. CDR1 is MDHEN and CDR2 is SYDVKM in the germline V gene. The CDR3 runs to 17 residues. This CDR3 is CASSLLLAQSSYNEQFF.

The chain employs TRBV27 and TRBJ2-7; TCRdb names TRBD2, which stays unverified in the absence of DNA. Germline CDR1 MNHEY, CDR2 SMNVEV (reference sequence). This CDR3 spans 15 amino acids. CDR3 protein: CASSPTWTSGYEQYF.

The V gene is TRBV14, the J gene TRBJ2-2; TCRdb returns TRBD1, unconfirmable since there is no DNA. The V gene's germline CDR1 is SGHDN and CDR2 FVKESK. The CDR3 has 15 amino acids. CDR3 amino acids: CASSPGGVGTGELFF.

The chain combines TRBV7-9 with TRBJ2-7. CDR3 length equals 13 residues. Per germline, CDR1 SEHNR and CDR2 FQNEAQ (reference sequence). The chain's CDR3 is CASRLAGAYEQYF.

CDR3 residues: CSARDLSSSYEQYF. The rearrangement links TRBV20-1 to TRBJ2-7. Germline V gene lookup returns CDR1 DFQATT and CDR2 SNEGSKA (reference sequence). The CDR3 is made up of 14 amino acids.

The CDR3 here is CASSQEDPDWNEQFF. The chain uses TRBV3-1 and TRBJ2-1. Germline V gene sequence: CDR1 LGHDT, CDR2 YNNKEL (reference sequence). This CDR3 has 15 residues.

The chain uses TRBV6-1 and TRBJ1-2. Germline V gives CDR1 MNHNS, CDR2 SASEGT. The CDR3 spans 15 residues. This CDR3 is CASSEDGRANYGYTF.

The gene calls are TRBV6-1 and TRBJ1-5; TCRdb's assignment of TRBD1 cannot be checked, as there is no DNA. Germline CDR1 and CDR2: MNHNS and SASEGT. The CDR3 runs to 15 residues. This CDR3 reads CASTDQAEPGKPQHF.